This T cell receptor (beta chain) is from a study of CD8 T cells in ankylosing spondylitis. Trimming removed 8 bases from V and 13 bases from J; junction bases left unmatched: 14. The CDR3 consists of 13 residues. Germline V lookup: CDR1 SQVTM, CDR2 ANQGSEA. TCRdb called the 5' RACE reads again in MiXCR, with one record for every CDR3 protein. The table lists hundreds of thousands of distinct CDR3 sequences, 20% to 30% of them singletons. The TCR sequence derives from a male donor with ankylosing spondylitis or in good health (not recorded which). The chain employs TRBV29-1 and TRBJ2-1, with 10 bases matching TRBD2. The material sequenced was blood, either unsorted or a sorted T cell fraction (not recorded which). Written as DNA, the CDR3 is TGCAGCCTTTCAAGTCGGGCTAGCGGGAGCCAGTTCTTC. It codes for CSLSSRASGSQFF.